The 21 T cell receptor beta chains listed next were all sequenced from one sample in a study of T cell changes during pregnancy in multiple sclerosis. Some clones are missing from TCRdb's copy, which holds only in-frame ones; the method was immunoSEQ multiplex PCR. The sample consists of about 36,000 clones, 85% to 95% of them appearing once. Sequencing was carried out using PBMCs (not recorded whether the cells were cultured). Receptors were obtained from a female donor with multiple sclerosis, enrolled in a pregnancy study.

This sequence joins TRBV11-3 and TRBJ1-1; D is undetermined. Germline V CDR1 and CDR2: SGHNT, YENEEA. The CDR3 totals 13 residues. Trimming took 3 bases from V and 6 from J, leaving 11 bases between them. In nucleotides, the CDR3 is TGTGCCAGCAGCTTTGAGGGAAGGGCTGAAGCTTTCTTT. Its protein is CASSFEGRAEAFF.

In DNA, the CDR3 is TGTGCCAGCAGCCCGGACGCGAGCTCCTACAATGAGCAGTTCTTC. Amino acid sequence: CASSPDASSYNEQFF. The chain uses TRBV7-9 and TRBJ2-1; D is unclear. This CDR3 has 15 amino acids. V was trimmed by 5 bases and J by 0 bases, leaving 11 bases between them. CDR1 and CDR2 from the germline V gene are SEHNR and FQNEAQ (reference sequence).

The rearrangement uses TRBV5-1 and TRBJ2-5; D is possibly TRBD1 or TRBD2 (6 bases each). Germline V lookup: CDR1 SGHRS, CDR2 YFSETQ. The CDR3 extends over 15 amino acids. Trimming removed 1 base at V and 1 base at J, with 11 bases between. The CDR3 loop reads CASSLRGEAQETQYF. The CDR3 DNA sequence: TGCGCCAGCAGCTTGAGGGGGGAAGCCCAAGAGACCCAGTACTTC.

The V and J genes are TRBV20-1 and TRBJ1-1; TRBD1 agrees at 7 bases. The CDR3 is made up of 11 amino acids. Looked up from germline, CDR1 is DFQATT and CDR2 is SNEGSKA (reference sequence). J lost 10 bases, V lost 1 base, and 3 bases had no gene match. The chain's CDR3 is CSARGQGSAFF. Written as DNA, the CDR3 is TGCAGTGCTAGAGGACAGGGTTCAGCTTTCTTT.

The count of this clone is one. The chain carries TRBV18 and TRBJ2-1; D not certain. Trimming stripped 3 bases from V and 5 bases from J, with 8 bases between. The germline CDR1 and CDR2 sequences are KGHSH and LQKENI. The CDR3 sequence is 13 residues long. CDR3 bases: TGTGCCAGCTCACCTCCCGGGCACAATGAGCAGTTCTTC. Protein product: CASSPPGHNEQFF.

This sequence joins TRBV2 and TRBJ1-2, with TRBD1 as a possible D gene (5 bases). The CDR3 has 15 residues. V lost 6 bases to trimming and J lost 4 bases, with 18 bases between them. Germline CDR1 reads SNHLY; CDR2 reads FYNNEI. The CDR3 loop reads CASRPQAVSFYGYTF. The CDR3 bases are TGTGCCAGCAGACCACAGGCCGTTTCGTTCTATGGCTACACCTTC. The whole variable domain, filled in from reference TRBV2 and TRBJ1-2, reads EPEVTQTPSHQVTQMGQEVILRCVPISNHLYFYWYRQILGQKVEFLVSFYNNEISEKSEIFDDQFSVERPDGSNFTLKIRSTKLEDSAMYFCASRPQAVSFYGYTFGSGTRLTVV.

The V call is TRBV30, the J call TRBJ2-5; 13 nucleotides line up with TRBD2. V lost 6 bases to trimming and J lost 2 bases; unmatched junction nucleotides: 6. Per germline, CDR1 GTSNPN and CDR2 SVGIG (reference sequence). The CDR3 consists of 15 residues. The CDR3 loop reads CACRGTSGKQETQYF. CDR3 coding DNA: TGTGCCTGCAGAGGGACTAGCGGGAAACAAGAGACCCAGTACTTC.

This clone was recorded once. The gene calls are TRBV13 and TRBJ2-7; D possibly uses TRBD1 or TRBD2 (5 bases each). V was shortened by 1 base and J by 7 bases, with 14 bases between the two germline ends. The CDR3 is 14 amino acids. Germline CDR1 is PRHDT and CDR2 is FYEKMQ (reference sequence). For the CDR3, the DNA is TGTGCCAGCAGCTTAGAACCCCGGGACCGGGAGCAGTACTTC. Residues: CASSLEPRDREQYF. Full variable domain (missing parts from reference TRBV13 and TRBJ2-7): AAGVIQSPRHLIKEKRETATLKCYPIPRHDTVYWYQQGPGQDPQFLISFYEKMQSDKGSIPDRFSAQQFSDYHSELNMSSLELGDSALYFCASSLEPRDREQYFGPGTRLTVT.

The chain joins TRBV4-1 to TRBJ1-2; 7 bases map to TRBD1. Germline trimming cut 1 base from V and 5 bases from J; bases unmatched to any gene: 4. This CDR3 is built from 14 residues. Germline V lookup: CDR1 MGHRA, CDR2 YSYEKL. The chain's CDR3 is CASSQVGGAYGYTF. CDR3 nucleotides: TGCGCCAGCAGCCAAGTAGGGGGCGCGTATGGCTACACCTTC.

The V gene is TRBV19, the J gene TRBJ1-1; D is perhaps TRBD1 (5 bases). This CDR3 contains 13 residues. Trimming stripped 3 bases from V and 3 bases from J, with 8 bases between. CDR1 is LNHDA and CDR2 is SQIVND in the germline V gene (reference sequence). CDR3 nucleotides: TGTGCCAGTAGTATTAAGGGGTACACTGAAGCTTTCTTT. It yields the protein CASSIKGYTEAFF. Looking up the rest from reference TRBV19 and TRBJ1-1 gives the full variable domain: DGGITQSPKYLFRKEGQNVTLSCEQNLNHDAMYWYRQDPGQGLRLIYYSQIVNDFQKGDIAEGYSVSREKKESFPLTVTSAQKNPTAFYLCASSIKGYTEAFFGQGTRLTVV.

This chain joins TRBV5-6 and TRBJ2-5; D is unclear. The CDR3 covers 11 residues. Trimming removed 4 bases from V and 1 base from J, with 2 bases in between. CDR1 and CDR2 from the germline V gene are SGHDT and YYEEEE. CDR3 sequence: CASSTQETQYF. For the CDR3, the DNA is TGTGCCAGCAGCACCCAAGAGACCCAGTACTTC.

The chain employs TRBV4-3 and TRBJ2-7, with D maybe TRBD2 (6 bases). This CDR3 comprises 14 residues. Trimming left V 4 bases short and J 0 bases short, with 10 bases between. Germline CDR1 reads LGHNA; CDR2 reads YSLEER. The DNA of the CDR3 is TGCGCCAGCAGCCTCGGGACTCCCTCCTACGAGCAGTACTTC. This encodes CASSLGTPSYEQYF.

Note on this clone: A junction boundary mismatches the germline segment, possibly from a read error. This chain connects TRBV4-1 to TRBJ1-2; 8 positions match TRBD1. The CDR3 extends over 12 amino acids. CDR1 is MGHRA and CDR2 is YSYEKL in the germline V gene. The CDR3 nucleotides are TGCGCCAGCAGCCAAGAGCAGGGGGCGCTGCTTTTC. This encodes CASSQEQGALLF.

The CDR3 nucleotides are TGTGCCAGCAGCGTAACTAGTACTAGCGGGAGCCTGGGGAATGAGCAGTTCTTC. This encodes CASSVTSTSGSLGNEQFF. The rearrangement joins TRBV9 to TRBJ2-1; 11 bases are shared with TRBD2. This CDR3 region has 18 residues. V gave up 1 base and J gave up 7 bases; unmatched junction bases: 13. CDR1 SGDLS and CDR2 YYNGEE come from the germline V gene.

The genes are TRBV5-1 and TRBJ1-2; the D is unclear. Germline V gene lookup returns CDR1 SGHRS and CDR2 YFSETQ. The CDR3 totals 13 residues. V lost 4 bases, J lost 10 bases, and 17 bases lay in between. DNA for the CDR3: TGCGCCAGCAGCCTGGGGTCGGGGAGGGACTACACCTTC. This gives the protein CASSLGSGRDYTF.

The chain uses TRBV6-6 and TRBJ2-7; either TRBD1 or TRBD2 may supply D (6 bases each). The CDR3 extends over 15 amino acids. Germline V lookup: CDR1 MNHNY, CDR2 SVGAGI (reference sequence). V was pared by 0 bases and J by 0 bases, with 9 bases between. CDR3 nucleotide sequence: TGTGCCAGCAGTTACTCAGGGGGGAGCTCCTACGAGCAGTACTTC. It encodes CASSYSGGSSYEQYF.

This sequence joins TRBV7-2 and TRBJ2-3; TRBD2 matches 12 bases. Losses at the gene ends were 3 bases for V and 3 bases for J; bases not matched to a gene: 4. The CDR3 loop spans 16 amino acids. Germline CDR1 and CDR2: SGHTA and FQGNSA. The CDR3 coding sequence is TGTGCCAGCAGCTTCGCTAGCGGGAGGGTGACAGATACGCAGTATTTT. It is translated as CASSFASGRVTDTQYF.

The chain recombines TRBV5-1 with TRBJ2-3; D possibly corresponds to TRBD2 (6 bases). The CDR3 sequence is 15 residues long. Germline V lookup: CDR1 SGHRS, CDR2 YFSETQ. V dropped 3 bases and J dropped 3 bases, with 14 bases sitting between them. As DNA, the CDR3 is TGCGCCAGCAGCTCGACTAGAAAGAGGACAGATACGCAGTATTTT. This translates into CASSSTRKRTDTQYF.

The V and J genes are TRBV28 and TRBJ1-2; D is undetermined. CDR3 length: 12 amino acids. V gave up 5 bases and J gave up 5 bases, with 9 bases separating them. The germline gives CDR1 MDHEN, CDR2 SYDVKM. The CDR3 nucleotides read TGTGCCAGCAGTCCGCCTGGGTATGGCTACACCTTC. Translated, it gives CASSPPGYGYTF.

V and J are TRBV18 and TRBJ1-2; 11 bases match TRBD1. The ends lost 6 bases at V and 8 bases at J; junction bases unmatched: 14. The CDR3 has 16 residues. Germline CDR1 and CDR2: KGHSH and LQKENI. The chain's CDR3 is CASSSNPGQGAGGYTF. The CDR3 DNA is TGTGCCAGCTCGTCGAACCCCGGACAGGGGGCAGGGGGCTACACCTTC.

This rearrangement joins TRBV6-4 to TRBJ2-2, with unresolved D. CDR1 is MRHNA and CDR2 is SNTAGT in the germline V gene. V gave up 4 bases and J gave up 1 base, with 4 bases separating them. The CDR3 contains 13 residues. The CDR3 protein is CASSAGNTGELFF. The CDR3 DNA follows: TGTGCCAGCAGTGCCGGGAACACCGGGGAGCTGTTTTTT.